The rows below give T cell receptor beta chains drawn from one sample of a study of control samples from healthy donors and cancer patients. Clones were read by immunoSEQ multiplex PCR, and TCRdb kept only the in-frame ones, dropping some. The table lists approximately 130,000 clones, roughly 86% of them singletons, with over 2.5% in the top ten. What was sequenced was blood. Source of these receptors: a man aged 60 to 75 in good health. Both conserved end residues are part of each CDR3. A D gene is named only where the DNA matches it firmly. Size tells how often a clone was seen (once, few, many) or the class of an expanded clone, and some rows leave it out.

. TRBJ1-1 . TRBV5-1 TGCGCCAGCAGCCCTAGAGGGGGAGACACTGAAGCTTTCTTT CASSPRGGDTEAFF
. TRBJ1-1 . TRBV7-2 TGTGCCAGCAGCTTAGGAGGGACACCCTCCACTGAAGCTTTCTTT CASSLGGTPSTEAFF
. TRBJ2-5 TRBD1 TRBV5-8 TGTGCCAGCAGCGCGGACAGGGGGACGGAGACCCAGTACTTC CASSADRGTETQYF
. TRBJ1-3 . TRBV5-1 TGCGCCAGCAGCTTGGCCGTGAAGGCCTGGGACACCATATATTTT CASSLAVKAWDTIYF
. TRBJ1-1 . TRBV19 TGTGCCAGTAGTATTCTAGGTGCAGGGCGGGGTACTGAAGCTTTCTTT CASSILGAGRGTEAFF
. TRBJ2-2 . TRBV5-1 TGCGCCAGCAGCTTGGAAAAGACACTCGGGGAGCTGTTTTTT CASSLEKTLGELFF
. TRBJ1-2 . TRBV12-3/TRBV12-4 TGTGCCAGCAGTTTCTCAGAAGGGGGCTACACCTTC CASSFSEGGYTF
. TRBJ2-5 . TRBV9 TGTGCCAGCAGCGTAATATCCGCCGGGACCCAGTACTTC CASSVISAGTQYF
. TRBJ1-2 TRBD1 TRBV10-3 TGTGCCATCAGTGAGTCCTCGACAGGGGGCTATGGCTACACCTTC CAISESSTGGYGYTF
. TRBJ1-2 TRBD1 TRBV28 TGTGCCAGCAGCCCAAATCCTGCCGGGACAGGGGGTTATGGCTACACCTTC CASSPNPAGTGGYGYTF
. TRBJ2-2 . TRBV5-1 TGCGCCAGCAGCTTGTTTGTCAGCGCGAACACCGGGGAGCTGTTTTTT CASSLFVSANTGELFF
. TRBJ2-7 TRBD2 TRBV28 TGTGCCAGCAGTTTTGGGGGGGTTGGGTACGAGCAGTACTTC CASSFGGVGYEQYF
once TRBJ1-5 . TRBV6-5 TGTGCCAGCAGTTACTCGCATAGCAATCAGCCCCAGCATTTT CASSYSHSNQPQHF
once TRBJ1-3 . TRBV2 TGTGCCAGCAGTCGAGGTGGCGGAAACACCATATATTTT CASSRGGGNTIYF
once TRBJ1-2 . TRBV12-3/TRBV12-4 TGTGCCAGCAGTTTCTCAACTAACTATGGCTACACCTTC CASSFSTNYGYTF
. TRBJ1-5 . TRBV6-2/TRBV6-3 TGTGCCAGCAGTTACAACCAGGGGTTTCAGCCCCAGCATTTT CASSYNQGFQPQHF
. TRBJ2-3 TRBD1 TRBV2 TGTGCCAGCAGTGAAGAGACAGGGGGTACGCAGTATTTT CASSEETGGTQYF
. TRBJ2-5 TRBD2 TRBV5-1 TGCGCCAGCAGCTCCCTAGCGGGAGGAGAGACCCAGTACTTC CASSSLAGGETQYF
. TRBJ2-5 . TRBV28 TGTGCCAGCCACCGTAACATAGAGGACCGTGAAGAGACCCAGTACTTC CASHRNIEDREETQYF
once TRBJ1-4 . TRBV19 TGTGCCAGTAGTATAGCAGGGGCCATGGGGGAAAAACTGTTTTTT CASSIAGAMGEKLFF
. TRBJ1-6 . TRBV5-1 TGCGCCAGCAGCTTGACGGACAGCCAAAATTCACCCCTCCACTTT CASSLTDSQNSPLHF
few TRBJ2-7 . TRBV19 TGTGCCAGTAGTCCCGCAGGGGTTAGAAACTACGAGCAGTACTTC CASSPAGVRNYEQYF
. TRBJ1-5 . TRBV20-1 TGCAGTGCTAGTCAGCGAGGGAGGAATCAGCCCCAGCATTTT CSASQRGRNQPQHF
few TRBJ2-5 TRBD1 TRBV2 TGTGCCAGCAGTGAAGCGATACCACGACAGGGACGAGAGACCCAGTACTTC CASSEAIPRQGRETQYF
. TRBJ2-2 . TRBV19 TGTGCCAGTAGTCCCCGGACAGACACCGGGGAGCTGTTTTTT CASSPRTDTGELFF
. TRBJ2-3 . TRBV19 TGTGCCAGTAGCTCAACAGGCCCCGGGATAGATACGCAGTATTTT CASSSTGPGIDTQYF
. TRBJ2-3 . TRBV6-5 TGTGCCAGCCGAACGGGGGCTGAGCCAAGTCAGTATTTT CASRTGAEPSQYF
. TRBJ1-4 . TRBV19 TGTGCCAGTACGCGTCTGTTTGTCGGTGAAAAACTGTTTTTT CASTRLFVGEKLFF
. TRBJ1-2 . TRBV27 TGTGCCAGCAGCCACTTCGGGACACTCATAGGGGGTGGCTACACCTTC CASSHFGTLIGGGYTF
once TRBJ1-2 . TRBV10-1 TGCGCCAGCAGTCCCGGGCCGAATCCATATCGCTACACCTTC CASSPGPNPYRYTF
. TRBJ2-7 . TRBV2 TGTGCCAGCAGTGAAATACAAGCCTACGAGCAGTACTTC CASSEIQAYEQYF
once TRBJ1-5 . TRBV19 TGTGCCAGTAGTCCATCGGGACCTAGCAATCAGCCCCAGCATTTT CASSPSGPSNQPQHF
. TRBJ1-4 . TRBV5-1 TGCGCCAGCAGCTTGGGGGCGGTTTACTACCCTCGCGCAACTAATGAAAAACTGTTTTTT CASSLGAVYYPRATNEKLFF
. TRBJ1-3 . TRBV30 TGTGCCTGGAGTTCAACAGGGTTTTCTGGAAACACCATATATTTT CAWSSTGFSGNTIYF
. TRBJ2-2 . TRBV6-6 TGTGCCAGCTCCGGACAGTTGGCCGCGAACACCGGGGAGCTGTTTTTT CASSGQLAANTGELFF
. TRBJ1-1 . TRBV11-1 TGTGCCAGCAGCTTTGGCGTAGGGGTTAACACTGAAGCTTTCTTT CASSFGVGVNTEAFF
. TRBJ1-1 . TRBV28 TGTGCCAGCAGACATATCACTGAAGCTTTCTTT CASRHITEAFF
. TRBJ1-4 . TRBV28 TGTGCCAGCAGGGACATGGGGGGCCTACATGAAAAACTGTTTTTT CASRDMGGLHEKLFF
. TRBJ1-3 . TRBV13 TGTGCCAGCAGCTTAATTGGGGCGGCGGCTGGAAACACCATATATTTT CASSLIGAAAGNTIYF
. TRBJ1-2 . TRBV10-1 TGCGCCAGCAGTGGCGCCACAGGGAAAAATGGCTACACCTTC CASSGATGKNGYTF